One sample yielded the 18 T cell receptor beta chains listed below, sequenced in a study of OX40 agonist ivuxolimab in advanced cancers. Method: immunoSEQ multiplex PCR; TCRdb's copy keeps in-frame clones and lacks some. The sample records 55,000 to 65,000 clones, 84% being singletons. Source: CD4+ or CD8+ T cells sorted from blood, taken in a trial of the OX40 agonist ivuxolimab. The receptor source for this set is an adult with an advanced solid tumor such as melanoma, head and neck, liver or kidney cancer.

J is TRBJ2-2 and V is TRBV7-9; maybe TRBD1 (6 bases). From germline, CDR1 is SEHNR and CDR2 FQNEAQ (reference sequence). This CDR3 region has 17 residues. Trimming cost V 5 bases and J 3 bases, with 19 bases left between them. This CDR3 reads CASSPRRRGSDTGELFF. CDR3 nucleotides: TGTGCCAGCAGCCCAAGACGCAGGGGATCGGACACCGGGGAGCTGTTTTTT.

The chain links TRBV14 to TRBJ1-1; D is undetermined. Germline lookup yields CDR1 SGHDN and CDR2 FVKESK. The length of the CDR3 is 14 residues. The V gene lost 0 bases and the J gene lost 6 bases, with 11 bases spanning the gap. CDR3 in DNA: TGTGCCAGCAGCCAAGAGGGCCTCCGGGCTGAAGCTTTCTTT. Translation: CASSQEGLRAEAFF.

The genes are TRBV11-2 and TRBJ2-3; 7 nucleotides agree with TRBD2. Germline loops: CDR1 SGHAT, CDR2 FQNNGV. This CDR3 is 15 amino acids long. Germline trimming cut 7 bases from V and 3 bases from J; bases unmatched to any gene: 10. DNA for the CDR3: TGTGCCAGCACACCACGGGGCGGGAGTACAGATACGCAGTATTTT. Protein: CASTPRGGSTDTQYF.

The chain uses TRBV30 and TRBJ1-5, with D maybe TRBD1 (5 bases). Per germline, CDR1 GTSNPN and CDR2 SVGIG (reference sequence). The CDR3 has 14 amino acids. The V and J ends lost 1 base and 5 bases respectively, with 12 bases between them. In DNA, the CDR3 is TGTGCCTGGAGTGGGGGGACCTGGCATCAGCCCCAGCATTTT. It specifies CAWSGGTWHQPQHF. Based on the CDR3 plus reference TRBV30 and TRBJ1-5, the full variable domain is SQTIHQWPATLVQPVGSPLSLECTVEGTSNPNLYWYRQAAGRGLQLLFYSVGIGQISSEVPQNLSASRPQDRQFILSSKKLLLSDSGFYLCAWSGGTWHQPQHFGDGTRLSIL.

The chain uses TRBV7-2 and TRBJ2-7; D is perhaps TRBD2 (6 bases). Trimming took 4 bases from V and 6 from J, leaving 10 bases between them. This CDR3 region has 12 residues. Germline V CDR1 and CDR2: SGHTA, FQGNSA. The CDR3 protein is CASSSRLGEQYF. CDR3 sequence (DNA): TGTGCCAGCAGCTCCAGACTAGGCGAGCAGTACTTC.

The chain joins TRBV14 to TRBJ2-3; weak D call: TRBD2 (5 bases). V gave up 4 bases and J gave up 5 bases, with 7 bases separating them. The CDR3 runs to 12 residues. From germline, CDR1 is SGHDN and CDR2 FVKESK. CDR3 in DNA: TGTGCCAGCAGCCGGACTGGAGATACGCAGTATTTT. It translates to CASSRTGDTQYF.

The CDR3 sequence is CASSWSSIQGPYEQYF. CDR3 sequence (DNA): TGCGCCAGCAGCTGGTCCTCAATACAGGGACCCTACGAGCAGTACTTC. The chain is built from TRBV5-1 and TRBJ2-7; D perhaps matches TRBD1 (6 bases). The CDR3 is 16 residues long. Trimming shortened V by 3 bases and J by 2 bases, and 18 bases separated the two germline ends. CDR1 is SGHRS, CDR2 YFSETQ, per germline.

This chain joins TRBV6-4 and TRBJ1-1, with 8 positions matching TRBD1. CDR1 is MRHNA and CDR2 is SNTAGT in the germline V gene. The V segment lost 6 bases and the J segment 4 bases; nucleotides outside the gene matches: 4. The CDR3 is 13 residues long. The CDR3 DNA reads TGTGCCAGCAGACAGGGGGATGGCACTGAAGCTTTCTTT. This translates into CASRQGDGTEAFF.

The gene calls are TRBV5-1 and TRBJ1-2; 9 nucleotides match TRBD1. The CDR3 covers 17 residues. V lost 7 bases, J lost 4 bases, and 17 bases stayed unmatched. Germline-derived CDR1 and CDR2 are SGHRS and YFSETQ. In DNA form, the CDR3 reads TGCGCCAGCTCTCCCCGGCACAGGGGGCGCAATAGCTATGGCTACACCTTC. Protein sequence: CASSPRHRGRNSYGYTF.

The genes are TRBV6-6 and TRBJ1-1; D might be TRBD1 (6 bases). This CDR3 has 12 amino acids. Trimming shortened V by 6 bases and J by 7 bases, and 12 bases separated the two germline ends. CDR1 is MNHNY and CDR2 is SVGAGI in the germline V gene (reference sequence). The CDR3 nucleotides read TGTGCCAGCAGCCGACAGGAGGTTGAAGCTTTCTTT. As protein: CASSRQEVEAFF.

The chain links TRBV5-5 to TRBJ2-3, with D tentatively TRBD1 (5 bases). V lost 4 bases and J 0 bases, leaving 12 bases between the germline ends. This CDR3 spans 15 amino acids. Germline-derived CDR1 and CDR2 are SGHKS and YYEKEE (reference sequence). This chain's CDR3 is CASSQGVRSTDTQYF. CDR3 in DNA: TGTGCCAGCAGCCAAGGGGTTCGTAGCACAGATACGCAGTATTTT.

The rearrangement uses TRBV18 and TRBJ2-2; 11 bases are shared with TRBD2. The CDR3 spans 16 residues. Looked up from germline, CDR1 is KGHSH and CDR2 is LQKENI. With V trimmed by 4 bases and J by 4 bases, 5 bases remained unmatched. The DNA for the CDR3 is TGTGCCAGCTCACTCGGGACTAGCGGAGTCACCGGGGAGCTGTTTTTT. Amino acids: CASSLGTSGVTGELFF.

The gene calls are TRBV7-2 and TRBJ1-1, with D possibly matching TRBD1 (5 bases). CDR3 length: 14 amino acids. Germline CDR1 is SGHTA and CDR2 is FQGNSA. Trimming left V 0 bases short and J 5 bases short, with 10 bases between. The CDR3 reads CASSLAVQGTEAFF. The CDR3 DNA reads as TGTGCCAGCAGCTTAGCGGTTCAGGGTACTGAAGCTTTCTTT.

The chain is built from TRBV2 and TRBJ1-6; TRBD1 might be the D (5 bases). The CDR3 consists of 14 residues. Trimming pared 4 bases from V and 10 bases from J, leaving 14 bases between. The germline V gene has CDR1 SNHLY and CDR2 FYNNEI. As DNA, the CDR3 is TGTGCCAGCAGTGCATTCGGGGAGGGGTCACCCCTCCACTTT. Translation gives CASSAFGEGSPLHF.

The rearrangement uses TRBV27 and TRBJ1-1; D unclear. This CDR3 has 14 amino acids. Trimming removed 5 bases from V and 1 base from J, with 11 bases in between. The germline V gene encodes CDR1 MNHEY and CDR2 SMNVEV (reference sequence). CDR3 in amino acids: CASSPYSGNTEAFF. CDR3 DNA sequence: TGTGCCAGCAGTCCGTACTCGGGGAACACTGAAGCTTTCTTT.

V and J are TRBV5-1 and TRBJ2-7; D perhaps matches TRBD1 (5 bases). Germline lookup yields CDR1 SGHRS and CDR2 YFSETQ. CDR3 length: 13 residues. With 6 bases removed from V and 6 bases from J, the gap between germline ends came to 16 bases. CDR3 bases: TGCGCCAGCATTCCGACAGCCCTGAGCGAGCAGTACTTC. It codes for CASIPTALSEQYF.

The V gene is TRBV5-4, the J gene TRBJ2-7, with a possible D match to TRBD1 (6 bases). CDR1 and CDR2 from the germline V gene are SGHNT and YYREEE (reference sequence). V shed 7 bases and J shed 2 bases, with 16 bases lying between them. The CDR3 sequence is 14 residues long. Here the CDR3 reads CASGQTTGTYEQYF. The CDR3 coding sequence is TGTGCCAGCGGACAAACGACAGGAACCTACGAGCAGTACTTC. Based on the CDR3 plus reference TRBV5-4 and TRBJ2-7, the full variable domain is ETGVTQSPTHLIKTRGQQVTLRCSSQSGHNTVSWYQQALGQGPQFIFQYYREEENGRGNFPPRFSGLQFPNYSSELNVNALELDDSALYLCASGQTTGTYEQYFGPGTRLTVT.

The rearrangement uses TRBV7-6 and TRBJ2-5; D ambiguous. The CDR3 runs to 13 residues. Looked up from germline, CDR1 is SGHVS and CDR2 is FNYEAQ. V was trimmed by 2 bases and J by 5 bases, leaving 9 bases between them. Here the CDR3 reads CASSLTPMETQYF. CDR3 in DNA: TGTGCCAGCAGCTTAACCCCGATGGAGACCCAGTACTTC.